Below, one T cell receptor (beta chain) is given with its context. Its antigen is still unknown. Germline V lookup: CDR1 SGHRS, CDR2 YFSETQ. There are 15 residues in the CDR3. Trimming removed 2 bases from V and 6 bases from J; junction bases left unmatched: 5. This entry comes from a study of cytomegalovirus exposure and HLA in healthy donors. Study-wide results and caveats: Researchers had no immune exposure information except CMV serostatus available. Further analysis was carried out later, and it showed several of the most significant clusters appearing linked to common viral pathogens. The classifier was said to identify cytomegalovirus status with high specificity and sensitivity. As confirmed in vitro, three CMV-associated chains were specific for CMV antigens.

The primer mix had 60 Vbeta and 13 Jbeta primers. TCRdb's table, derived via immunoSEQ multiplex PCR, lists solely in-frame clones and lacks some. Of about 160,000 clones listed, around 83% are singletons. The chain combines TRBV5-1 with TRBJ2-3, with 11 bases matching TRBD2. The source of this sequence is a man aged 50 to 59 in good health and CMV-seropositive. Sample: PBMCs. The CDR3 here is CASSLLAGASDTQYF. In nucleotides, the CDR3 is TGCGCCAGCAGCTTACTAGCGGGAGCTTCCGATACGCAGTATTTT.